Listed below are T cell receptor beta chains from one sample, sequenced in a study of beta chain features in type 1 diabetes. Method: immunoSEQ multiplex PCR; TCRdb's copy keeps in-frame clones and lacks some. The sample consists of about 150,000 clones, approximately 9% of them appearing once. The sequencing input was central memory CD4+ T cells from blood. The source is a woman between 18 and 29 years old in good health. Each CDR3 is given with its conserved first and last residue. The order of the fields is J gene, D gene, V gene, clone size, CDR3 protein, CDR3 DNA. A D gene is named only where the DNA matches it firmly. Clone size is given for some rows only: seen once, a few or many times, or a class if the clone is expanded.

J: TRBJ2-5
D: TRBD2
V: TRBV7-3
size: few
CDR3: CASSPGTSGQTQYF
DNA: TGTGCCAGCAGCCCTGGGACTAGCGGGCAGACCCAGTACTTC

J: TRBJ1-4
D: TRBD1
V: TRBV7-2
size: NA
CDR3: CASSWNRGANEKLFF
DNA: TGTGCCAGCAGCTGGAACAGGGGAGCTAATGAAAAACTGTTTTTT

J: TRBJ2-1
D: NA
V: TRBV7-3
size: few
CDR3: CASSLAQGSYNEQFF
DNA: TGTGCCAGCAGCCTAGCACAGGGTTCCTACAATGAGCAGTTCTTC

J: TRBJ2-1
D: TRBD1
V: TRBV5-1
size: NA
CDR3: CASSLLGGGEQFF
DNA: TGCGCCAGCAGCTTGCTAGGGGGCGGGGAGCAGTTCTTC

J: TRBJ1-4
D: NA
V: TRBV6-5
size: few
CDR3: CASSWGHGKEKLFF
DNA: TGTGCCAGCAGTTGGGGACATGGGAAGGAAAAACTGTTTTTT

J: TRBJ1-6
D: NA
V: TRBV30
size: NA
CDR3: CAWSLDRAGNSPLHF
DNA: TGTGCCTGGAGTCTAGATCGGGCAGGGAATTCACCCCTCCACTTT

J: TRBJ2-7
D: NA
V: TRBV27
size: NA
CDR3: CASSSVRGKGAGQYF
DNA: TGTGCCAGCAGTTCCGTGAGGGGGAAGGGCGCGGGGCAGTACTTC

J: TRBJ2-3
D: NA
V: TRBV27
size: NA
CDR3: CASSLAGYEDTQYF
DNA: TGTGCCAGCAGTTTGGCGGGATATGAGGATACGCAGTATTTT

J: TRBJ2-5
D: TRBD1
V: TRBV4-2
size: few
CDR3: CASSRDRGETQYF
DNA: TGTGCCAGCAGCAGGGACAGGGGAGAGACCCAGTACTTC

J: TRBJ2-2
D: TRBD1
V: TRBV2
size: NA
CDR3: CASSGQGAGELFF
DNA: TGTGCCAGCTCAGGACAGGGGGCCGGGGAGCTGTTTTTT

J: TRBJ2-5
D: NA
V: TRBV19
size: NA
CDR3: CASSIRERETQYF
DNA: TGTGCCAGTAGTATCCGGGAGAGAGAGACCCAGTACTTC

J: TRBJ1-2
D: NA
V: TRBV5-1
size: few
CDR3: CASSLEPGDYYGYTF
DNA: TGCGCCAGCAGCTTGGAGCCAGGGGATTACTATGGCTACACCTTC

J: TRBJ1-5
D: NA
V: TRBV2
size: NA
CDR3: CASSPQGNQPQHF
DNA: TGTGCCAGCAGCCCTCAGGGTAATCAGCCCCAGCATTTT

J: TRBJ2-5
D: TRBD2
V: TRBV7-2
size: NA
CDR3: CASSLGRGGETQYF
DNA: TGTGCCAGCAGCTTAGGGCGGGGAGGGGAGACCCAGTACTTC

J: TRBJ2-1
D: NA
V: TRBV5-4
size: few
CDR3: CASSSPGGPYNEQFF
DNA: TGTGCCAGCAGCTCGCCAGGGGGGCCTTACAATGAGCAGTTCTTC